This TCR beta chain was documented in a study of prognosis after radiotherapy for stage I lung cancer. Multiplex PCR, run in two rounds, amplified TCR beta CDR3 from genomic DNA. With primers specific to each TRBV and TRBJ gene, the first-round PCR was performed. TCRdb reprocessed the multiplex PCR reads via MiXCR and lists one record per CDR3 protein. The table includes about 16,000 distinct CDR3 sequences, about 44% detected once. This clonotype occurred many times. This CDR3 has 13 amino acids. CDR1 and CDR2 from the germline V gene are DFQATT and SNEGSKA (reference sequence). V was cut by 0 bases and J by 7 bases, with 9 bases left in between.

The sequence derives from a donor aged 50 or older with non-small cell lung cancer. The gene calls are TRBV20-1 and TRBJ1-4; D ambiguous. This material consisted of PBMCs, taken before or after stereotactic body radiation therapy (not recorded which). CDR3 sequence (DNA): TGCAGTGCTAGAGATGATATGGGTGAAAAACTGTTTTTT. Translated: CSARDDMGEKLFF.